The clone carrying this T cell receptor beta chain occurred a few times. Antigen unknown. The sample carries other DNA sequences with the same CDR3. This sample was included in a study of shared clonotypes between healthy human individuals. Whole-study results and caveats: Among non-shared clonotypes, generation probabilities were lower than among those shared by all four donors.

Assay used: immunoSEQ multiplex PCR; TCRdb lists only in-frame clones, some missing. The data show 650,000 to 800,000 clones, about two thirds seen once. The CDR3 spans 15 residues. Germline assignment: CDR1 MNHEY and CDR2 SVGAGI. Trimming shortened V by 0 bases and J by 2 bases, and 10 bases separated the two germline ends. The sequence came from a woman aged 25 to 39 in good health. Sequenced input: memory CD4+ T cells sorted from blood. Subset of the sample: CD45RA-negative fraction. This rearrangement joins TRBV6-5 to TRBJ1-2; the D is unclear. The CDR3 DNA sequence: TGTGCCAGCAGTTACTCATGGACGGGGAACTATGGCTACACCTTC. It codes for CASSYSWTGNYGYTF.